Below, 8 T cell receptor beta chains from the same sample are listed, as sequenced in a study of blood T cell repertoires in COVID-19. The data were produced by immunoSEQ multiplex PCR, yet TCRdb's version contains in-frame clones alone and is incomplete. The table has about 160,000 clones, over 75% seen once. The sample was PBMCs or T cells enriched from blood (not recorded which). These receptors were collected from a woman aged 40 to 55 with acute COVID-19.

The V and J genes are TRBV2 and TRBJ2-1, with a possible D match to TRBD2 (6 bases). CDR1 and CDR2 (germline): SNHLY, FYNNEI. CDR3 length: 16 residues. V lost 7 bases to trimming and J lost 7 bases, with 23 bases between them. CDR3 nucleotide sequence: TGTGCCAGCACCATCACGAAAGGCCTAGCGTCTAATGAGCAGTTCTTC. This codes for CASTITKGLASNEQFF.

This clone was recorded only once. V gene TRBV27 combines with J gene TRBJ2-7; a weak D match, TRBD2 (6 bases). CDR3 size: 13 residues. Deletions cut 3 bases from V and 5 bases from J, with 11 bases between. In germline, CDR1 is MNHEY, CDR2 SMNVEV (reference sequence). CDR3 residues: CASSFIRGDEQYF. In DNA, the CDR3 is TGTGCCAGCAGTTTTATTCGCGGGGACGAGCAGTACTTC.

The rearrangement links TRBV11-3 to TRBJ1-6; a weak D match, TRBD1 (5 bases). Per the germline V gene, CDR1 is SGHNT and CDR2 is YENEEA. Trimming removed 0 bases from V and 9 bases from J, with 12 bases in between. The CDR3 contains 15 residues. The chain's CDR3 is CASSLDQGVSSPLHF. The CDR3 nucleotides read TGTGCCAGCAGCTTAGATCAAGGGGTTTCTTCACCCCTCCACTTT.

This CDR3 reads CASSIAGLPNTEAFF. The CDR3 DNA reads as TGTGCCAGCAGCATCGCGGGACTCCCGAACACTGAAGCTTTCTTT. V usage is TRBV7-2 and J usage is TRBJ1-1; perhaps TRBD1 as D (5 bases). The CDR3 totals 15 residues. Germline V gene sequence: CDR1 SGHTA, CDR2 FQGNSA. V lost 5 bases and J lost 1, with 14 bases in between.

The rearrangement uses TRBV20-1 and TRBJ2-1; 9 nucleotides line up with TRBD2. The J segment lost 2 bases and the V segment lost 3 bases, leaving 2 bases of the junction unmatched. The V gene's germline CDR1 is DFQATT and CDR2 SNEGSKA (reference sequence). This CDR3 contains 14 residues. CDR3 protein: CSASRGRAYNEQFF. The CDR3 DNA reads TGCAGTGCTAGTCGCGGGAGGGCCTACAATGAGCAGTTCTTC.

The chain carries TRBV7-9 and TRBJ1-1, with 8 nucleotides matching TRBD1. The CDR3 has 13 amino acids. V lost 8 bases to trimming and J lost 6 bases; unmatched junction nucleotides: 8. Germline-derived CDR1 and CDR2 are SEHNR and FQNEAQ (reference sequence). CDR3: CASLGQGLAEAFF. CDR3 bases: TGTGCCAGCCTAGGACAGGGTCTAGCTGAAGCTTTCTTT.

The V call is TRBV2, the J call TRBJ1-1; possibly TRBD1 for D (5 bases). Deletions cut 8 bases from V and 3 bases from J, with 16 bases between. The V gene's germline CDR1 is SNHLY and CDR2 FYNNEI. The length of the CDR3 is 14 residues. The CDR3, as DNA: TGTGCCAGCGGCGAGGCAGGGCGAGACACTGAAGCTTTCTTT. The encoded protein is CASGEAGRDTEAFF.

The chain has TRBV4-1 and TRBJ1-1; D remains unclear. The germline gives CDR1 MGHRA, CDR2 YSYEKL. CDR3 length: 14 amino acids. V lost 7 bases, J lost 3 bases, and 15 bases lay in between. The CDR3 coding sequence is TGCGCCAGCACCCCGGCCGTCGAGGACACTGAAGCTTTCTTT. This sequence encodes CASTPAVEDTEAFF.